The 14 T cell receptor beta chains below were found in one sample sequenced in a study of beta chain features in type 1 diabetes. General study findings and limits: Researchers report that Type 1 diabetes patients had moderately but significantly shorter TCRB CDR3s across all four CD4+ subsets.

Expressed TCRB transcripts were sequenced, since all the RNA that had been isolated was reverse transcribed. Some clones are missing from TCRdb's copy, which holds only in-frame ones; the method was immunoSEQ multiplex PCR. This sample has around 130,000 clones, with roughly 15% found just once. These receptors' targets are unknown. The sample consisted of central memory CD4+ T cells from blood. Receptors were obtained from a man aged 25-45 years with type 1 diabetes.

This clone has at least ten counts. The chain uses TRBV7-9 and TRBJ1-1; D is unclear. Trimming took off 1 base at V and 6 bases at J, with 9 bases between the two ends. CDR1 SEHNR and CDR2 FQNEAQ come from the germline V gene (reference sequence). This CDR3 has 13 amino acids. The CDR3 sequence: CASSLGNGAEAFF. DNA of the CDR3: TGTGCCAGCAGCTTAGGAAATGGAGCTGAAGCTTTCTTT. Based on the CDR3 plus reference TRBV7-9 and TRBJ1-1, the full variable domain is DTGVSQNPRHKITKRGQNVTFRCDPISEHNRLYWYRQTLGQGPEFLTYFQNEAQLEKSRLLSDRFSAERPKGSFSTLEIQRTEQGDSAMYLCASSLGNGAEAFFGQGTRLTVV.

This clone was counted only a few times. The chain has TRBV4-3 and TRBJ2-3; 9 nucleotides align to TRBD2. The CDR3 spans 16 residues. V was pared by 1 base and J by 4 bases, with 6 bases of the junction left unmatched. Looked up from germline, CDR1 is LGHNA and CDR2 is YSLEER. The CDR3 is CASSQAPSGVADTQYF. The CDR3 DNA follows: TGCGCCAGCAGCCAAGCCCCTAGCGGGGTTGCAGATACGCAGTATTTT.

This chain uses TRBV7-9 with TRBJ2-7, with D perhaps TRBD1 (5 bases). CDR3 length equals 12 residues. The germline V gene encodes CDR1 SEHNR and CDR2 FQNEAQ (reference sequence). Between the trimmed V and J ends, which lost 6 bases and 3 bases, there was a span of 9 bases. The CDR3 DNA is TGTGCCAGCAGTCTCAGGGTCTACGAGCAGTACTTC. Residues: CASSLRVYEQYF.

The chain carries TRBV7-2 and TRBJ1-1; TRBD1 agrees at 9 bases. The CDR3 is 15 amino acids. Germline assignment: CDR1 SGHTA and CDR2 FQGNSA. V was clipped by 3 bases and J by 4 bases; unmatched bases: 6. The CDR3 region has the DNA TGTGCCAGCAGCTTCTCCGGGACAGGGCTCACTGAAGCTTTCTTT. Amino acid sequence: CASSFSGTGLTEAFF.

This clone was counted a few times. The chain recombines TRBV4-3 with TRBJ1-2; the D is unclear. Germline CDR1 is LGHNA and CDR2 is YSLEER. The CDR3 is made up of 15 amino acids. V was pared by 1 base and J by 0 bases, with 9 bases between. The DNA of the CDR3 is TGCGCCAGCAGCCAAGCCGCGGGAGCTAACTATGGCTACACCTTC. It is translated as CASSQAAGANYGYTF.

The rearrangement uses TRBV29-1 and TRBJ2-5; perhaps D is TRBD1 or TRBD2 (6 bases each). The V gene's germline CDR1 is SQVTM and CDR2 ANQGSEA. Trimming pared 7 bases from V and 0 bases from J, leaving 15 bases between. The CDR3 contains 14 residues. This CDR3 reads CSAEGGSYQETQYF. CDR3 nucleotides: TGCAGCGCCGAAGGGGGGAGCTACCAAGAGACCCAGTACTTC.

In its sample, this clone was seen a few times. V and J are TRBV6-5 and TRBJ1-1; a possible D gene is TRBD1 (6 bases). Germline V gene sequence: CDR1 MNHEY, CDR2 SVGAGI. The CDR3 is 13 amino acids. The V end was cut by 4 bases, the J end by 6 bases, with 12 bases between. The chain's CDR3 is CASSLTGRAEAFF. The CDR3 region has the DNA TGTGCCAGCAGTTTGACAGGTCGCGCTGAAGCTTTCTTT.

V is TRBV7-9 and J is TRBJ2-5; 10 bases fit TRBD2. The V and J ends lost 7 bases and 2 bases, in that order; junction bases with no gene match: 10. The CDR3 length is 16 residues. Germline V gene data show CDR1 as SEHNR and CDR2 as FQNEAQ (reference sequence). CDR3: CASKKRGGTAQETQYF. The CDR3 DNA follows: TGTGCCAGCAAGAAGCGGGGGGGCACAGCGCAAGAGACCCAGTACTTC.

This clone was picked up a small number of times. The chain combines TRBV5-4 with TRBJ2-7; D is unresolved. V was pared by 0 bases and J by 0 bases, with 7 bases between. In germline, CDR1 is SGHNT, CDR2 YYREEE (reference sequence). CDR3 length equals 14 residues. CDR3 in DNA: TGTGCCAGCAGCTTGGCCCAGAGCTCCTACGAGCAGTACTTC. Its protein is CASSLAQSSYEQYF.

J is TRBJ2-7 and V is TRBV11-2, with a tentative D call TRBD2 (6 bases). V gave up 1 base and J gave up 2 bases, with 12 bases separating them. Germline V gene data show CDR1 as SGHAT and CDR2 as FQNNGV. The CDR3 is 15 residues long. CDR3 loop: CASSLGRDFAYEQYF. DNA for the CDR3: TGTGCCAGCAGCTTAGGCCGGGACTTTGCCTACGAGCAGTACTTC.

This clone was seen more than once but under ten times. This chain joins TRBV7-8 and TRBJ2-1; 10 bases align to TRBD2. The trim removed 5 bases at V and 4 bases at J, leaving 8 bases unmatched. Looked up from germline, CDR1 is SGHVS and CDR2 is FQNEAQ. The CDR3 covers 16 residues. CDR3 DNA sequence: TGTGCCAGCAGCGCATTTAGCGGGGGGACTTACAATGAGCAGTTCTTC. This sequence encodes CASSAFSGGTYNEQFF.

V and J are TRBV4-2 and TRBJ2-7; 11 bases line up with TRBD2. Germline values: CDR1 LGHNA, CDR2 YNFKEQ. The length of the CDR3 is 15 residues. J lost 3 bases, V lost 2 bases, and 3 bases had no gene match. CDR3 bases: TGTGCCAGCAGCCAACTTACTAGCGGGGGCTACGAGCAGTACTTC. Translated, it gives CASSQLTSGGYEQYF.

This clone was seen a few times. A junction end diverges from the germline sequence, so it may reflect a read error. This same CDR3 is encoded by further DNA sequences in the sample. The J gene is TRBJ2-5, the V gene TRBV15; D might be TRBD1 (6 bases). CDR3 length equals 13 residues. CDR1 is LNHNV, CDR2 YYDKDF, per germline (reference sequence). The chain's CDR3 is CATSRGRGETQYF. Written as DNA, the CDR3 is TGCGCCACCAGCAGGGGCAGGGGTGAGACCCAGTACTTC.

The chain uses TRBV5-4 and TRBJ2-7; either TRBD1 or TRBD2 may fit D (6 bases each). V was cut by 0 bases and J by 1 base, with 11 bases left in between. Germline CDR1 SGHNT, CDR2 YYREEE (reference sequence). There are 15 residues in the CDR3. The CDR3 here is CASSLGQAGSYEQYF. The CDR3 region has the DNA TGTGCCAGCAGCTTGGGACAGGCGGGATCCTACGAGCAGTACTTC.